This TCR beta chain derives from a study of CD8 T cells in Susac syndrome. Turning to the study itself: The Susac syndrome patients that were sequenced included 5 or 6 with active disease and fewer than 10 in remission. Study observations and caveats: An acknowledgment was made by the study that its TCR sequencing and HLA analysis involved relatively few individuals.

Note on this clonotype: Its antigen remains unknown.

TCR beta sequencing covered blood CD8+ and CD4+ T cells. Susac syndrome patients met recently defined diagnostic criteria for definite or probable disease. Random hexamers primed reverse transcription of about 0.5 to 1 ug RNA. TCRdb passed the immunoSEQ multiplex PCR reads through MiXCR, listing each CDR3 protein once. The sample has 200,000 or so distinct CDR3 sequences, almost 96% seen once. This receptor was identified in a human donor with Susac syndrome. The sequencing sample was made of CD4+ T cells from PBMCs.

The CDR3 region has the DNA TGTGCCAGCAGCTTGCAGGGCGAAGACACTGAAGCTTTCTTT. Protein product: CASSLQGEDTEAFF. The rearrangement links TRBV11-1 to TRBJ1-1; possible D gene TRBD1, 5 bases. The CDR3 sequence is 14 residues long. V lost 3 bases and J lost 3, with 11 bases in between. Germline CDR1 reads SGHAT; CDR2 reads FQDESV (reference sequence).